These 20 T cell receptor beta chains came from one sample sequenced in a study of brain T cells in children with intractable seizures (dated by TCRdb to 2020 to 2022). The library was obtained by the immunoSEQ multiplex PCR assay. TCRdb re-hosts the immuneACCESS table, in-frame sequences only. Its copies lack some clones; in the studies checked, an unresolved V gene accounts for under half of them, and the cause for the rest is not known. The sample table records hundreds of thousands of clones; about 94% of these occur just once. Of the sample, 5% to 7% is held by the ten largest clones. The time point label of this sample denotes: blood from clinic visit 5 months post-surgery; TSC patient then seizure free. Sequenced material: peripheral blood, taken less than 6 months after surgery. The receptors stem from a boy less than two years old with tuberous sclerosis and intractable seizures.

V gene TRBV13 combines with J gene TRBJ1-2; 10 bases line up with TRBD1. The CDR3 loop spans 17 amino acids. J gave up 2 bases and V 0 bases, and 6 bases lay outside the gene matches. The V gene's germline CDR1 is PRHDT and CDR2 FYEKMQ (reference sequence). The CDR3 protein is CASSLGAGQGKNYGYTF. Here the CDR3 DNA reads TGTGCCAGCAGCTTAGGGGCGGGACAGGGGAAGAACTATGGCTACACCTTC.

This sequence joins TRBV13 and TRBJ2-5, with 14 bases fitting TRBD2. Looked up from germline, CDR1 is PRHDT and CDR2 is FYEKMQ (reference sequence). J gave up 4 bases and V 5 bases, and 6 bases lay outside the gene matches. This CDR3 region has 16 residues. The CDR3 DNA reads as TGTGCCAGCAGCCCTCGACTAGCGGGAGGGTCAGAGACCCAGTACTTC. It is translated as CASSPRLAGGSETQYF.

This chain links TRBV30 with TRBJ2-7; 9 bases match TRBD2. Germline V CDR1 and CDR2: GTSNPN, SVGIG (reference sequence). The CDR3 covers 13 residues. V lost 5 bases, J lost 5 bases, and 7 bases stayed unmatched. In DNA form, the CDR3 reads TGTGCCTGGGGTGGCGGGAGGGCGGACGAGCAGTACTTC. Its protein product is CAWGGGRADEQYF.

The chain uses TRBV4-1 and TRBJ2-1; D gene unclear. Germline loops: CDR1 MGHRA, CDR2 YSYEKL. Trimming removed 0 bases at V and 0 bases at J, with 9 bases between. The CDR3 totals 16 residues. This CDR3 reads CASSQESDSSYNEQFF. The CDR3 DNA is TGCGCCAGCAGCCAAGAGTCCGATAGCTCCTACAATGAGCAGTTCTTC.

The sample holds one count of this clone. The CDR3 loop is CASSPNGGYNSPLHF. CDR3 nucleotide sequence: TGTGCCAGCTCACCGAATGGCGGTTATAATTCACCCCTCCACTTT. This sequence joins TRBV18 and TRBJ1-6, with D unclear. CDR1 and CDR2 (germline): KGHSH, LQKENI. The CDR3 has 15 residues. V was trimmed by 3 bases and J by 4 bases, leaving 10 bases between them. The full variable domain, rest sourced from reference TRBV18 and TRBJ1-6, is NAGVMQNPRHLVRRRGQEARLRCSPMKGHSHVYWYRQLPEEGLKFMVYLQKENIIDESGMPKERFSAEFPKEGPSILRIQQVVRGDSAAYFCASSPNGGYNSPLHFGNGTRLTVT.

The chain is built from TRBV27 and TRBJ1-1, with 7 bases identical to TRBD1. From germline, CDR1 is MNHEY and CDR2 SMNVEV (reference sequence). V shed 5 bases, J shed 1 base, and the junction held 4 bases outside the gene matches. The CDR3 extends over 14 amino acids. CDR3 sequence reads: CASSKDRRNTEAFF. The CDR3 DNA reads TGTGCCAGCAGTAAGGACAGGCGGAACACTGAAGCTTTCTTT.

The chain has TRBV7-9 and TRBJ2-7, with a possible D match to TRBD2 (6 bases). Germline values: CDR1 SEHNR, CDR2 FQNEAQ (reference sequence). V was cut by 1 base and J by 6 bases, with 16 bases left in between. The CDR3 consists of 15 residues. CDR3: CASSLDWGVTPEQYF. The CDR3 DNA sequence: TGTGCCAGCAGCTTAGATTGGGGGGTGACCCCCGAGCAGTACTTC.

This chain joins TRBV7-2 and TRBJ1-2; 8 nucleotides match TRBD1. The CDR3 sequence is 17 residues long. Germline V gene lookup returns CDR1 SGHTA and CDR2 FQGNSA. Trimming cost V 6 bases and J 3 bases; bases outside gene matches: 15. The CDR3 nucleotides are TGTGCCAGCAGTGTTACGTCGGGGCAGGGGGCAGACTATGGCTACACCTTC. This gives the protein CASSVTSGQGADYGYTF. Filled out from reference TRBV7-2 and TRBJ1-2, the complete variable domain reads GAGVSQSPSNKVTEKGKDVELRCDPISGHTALYWYRQSLGQGLEFLIYFQGNSAPDKSGLPSDRFSAERTGGSVSTLTIQRTQQEDSAVYLCASSVTSGQGADYGYTFGSGTRLTVV.

CDR3 loop: CASGRITSITVRAFF. CDR3 bases: TGTGCTAGTGGACGTATCACCTCTATCACGGTAAGAGCTTTCTTT. This chain uses TRBV12-5 with TRBJ1-1, with no clear D. The CDR3 has 15 amino acids. Germline CDR1 and CDR2: LGHNT and FRNRAP. V was clipped by 6 bases and J by 10 bases, with 24 bases between them.

This clone has only one observation. The chain has TRBV24-1 and TRBJ1-2; 7 bases are shared with TRBD1. The J segment lost 4 bases and the V segment lost 2 bases, leaving 6 bases of the junction unmatched. CDR1 and CDR2 from the germline V gene are KGHDR and SFDVKD. The length of the CDR3 is 15 residues. In DNA form, the CDR3 reads TGTGCCACCAGTGATTCAACCCGGGACAGCTATGGCTACACCTTC. Translation: CATSDSTRDSYGYTF.

This chain connects TRBV3-1 (or the pseudogene TRBV3-2) to TRBJ2-3; D gene uncertain. Trimming left V 0 bases short and J 4 bases short, with 20 bases between. This CDR3 contains 18 residues. Germline loops: CDR1 LGHDT, CDR2 YNNKEL (reference sequence). The CDR3 region has the DNA TGTGCCAGCAGCCAAGATCAGGCCCTCATAGTGAGGCCAGATACGCAGTATTTT. Translation: CASSQDQALIVRPDTQYF.

This chain connects TRBV6-5 to TRBJ2-1, with D possibly matching TRBD1 (6 bases). V was cut by 8 bases and J by 0 bases, with 11 bases left in between. Germline V gene lookup returns CDR1 MNHEY and CDR2 SVGAGI. The CDR3 has 14 residues. As DNA, the CDR3 is TGTGCCAGCCAAACAGGGAGCTCCTACAATGAGCAGTTCTTC. This gives the protein CASQTGSSYNEQFF.

The chain links TRBV7-6 to TRBJ2-7, with D unresolved. CDR3 length: 15 residues. The V end was cut by 2 bases, the J end by 0 bases, with 11 bases between. CDR1 and CDR2 (germline): SGHVS, FNYEAQ. CDR3 bases: TGTGCCAGCAGCTTAAACACGGGCAACTCCTACGAGCAGTACTTC. It yields the protein CASSLNTGNSYEQYF. Complete variable domain (other parts from reference TRBV7-6 and TRBJ2-7): GAGVSQSPRYKVTKRGQDVALRCDPISGHVSLYWYRQALGQGPEFLTYFNYEAQQDKSGLPNDRFSAERPEGSISTLTIQRTEQRDSAMYRCASSLNTGNSYEQYFGPGTRLTVT.

This clone showed up just once. The gene calls are TRBV28 and TRBJ1-2, with TRBD1 identical over 7 bases. V shed 2 bases and J 8 bases; nucleotides not matched to a gene: 11. The germline V gene has CDR1 MDHEN and CDR2 SYDVKM. The CDR3 consists of 15 residues. The CDR3, as DNA: TGTGCCAGCAGTTTAGGAAGACAGGGCCTGCGGGGCTACACCTTC. Protein sequence: CASSLGRQGLRGYTF.

V is TRBV18 and J is TRBJ1-1; no definite D call. Germline assignment: CDR1 KGHSH and CDR2 LQKENI. The CDR3 sequence is 15 residues long. V lost 3 bases and J 3 bases, leaving 14 bases between the germline ends. The CDR3 here is CASSPGVVLDTEAFF. DNA for the CDR3: TGTGCCAGCTCACCTGGGGTCGTTTTAGACACTGAAGCTTTCTTT.

The CDR3 sequence is CASSSVKGANVLTF. The CDR3 nucleotides read TGTGCCAGCAGCTCCGTGAAGGGGGCCAACGTCCTGACTTTC. The chain joins TRBV7-3 to TRBJ2-6, with D unclear. This CDR3 has 14 amino acids. Per germline, CDR1 SGHTA and CDR2 FQGTGA. V lost 4 bases and J 4 bases, leaving 8 bases between the germline ends.

The chain carries TRBV20-1 and TRBJ2-3; D gene unclear. The V gene's germline CDR1 is DFQATT and CDR2 SNEGSKA (reference sequence). Trimming removed 7 bases from V and 2 bases from J, with 7 bases in between. The CDR3 consists of 11 residues. In DNA form, the CDR3 reads TGCAGTGTAGCCTTCACAGATACGCAGTATTTT. Its protein product is CSVAFTDTQYF.

This clone was detected only once. The J gene is TRBJ2-7, the V gene TRBV27; D is perhaps TRBD2 (5 bases). Germline lookup yields CDR1 MNHEY and CDR2 SMNVEV (reference sequence). V was pared by 5 bases and J by 0 bases, with 14 bases between. The length of the CDR3 is 15 residues. As DNA, the CDR3 is TGTGCCAGCAGTCCACTGGGGAGAAACTCCTACGAGCAGTACTTC. Translation: CASSPLGRNSYEQYF.

This sequence joins TRBV21-1 and TRBJ1-2; the table gives TRBD1 as D, unverified against the DNA. TRBV21-1 is a documented pseudogene. This CDR3 is built from 15 residues. CDR3 protein: CARNLPDRANYGYTF. For the CDR3, the DNA is TGTGCCAGGAACCTCCCGGACAGGGCGAACTATGGCTACACCTTC.

The chain joins TRBV5-1 to TRBJ1-2; 9 bases map to TRBD1. Unmatched junction bases numbered 6, after V lost 4 bases and J lost 8 bases. CDR3 length equals 13 residues. Germline lookup yields CDR1 SGHRS and CDR2 YFSETQ. Here the CDR3 reads CASSNRTGEGYTF. Written as DNA, the CDR3 is TGCGCCAGCAGCAACCGGACAGGGGAGGGCTACACCTTC.